This record concerns one TCR beta chain sequence. As originally analysed: Estimated nucleated cell counts came from reference gene primer amplification. Some clones are missing from TCRdb's copy, which holds only in-frame ones; the method was immunoSEQ multiplex PCR. Clonal size and the V and J genes are those of that table, whereas D and trimming came from the DNA. The table lists 140,000 to 150,000 clones, 70% to 80% of them singletons, with approximately 15% in the top ten. Unmatched junction bases numbered 7, after V lost 4 bases and J lost 1 base. CDR3 size: 15 residues. Germline CDR1 and CDR2: SGHNT and YYREEE (reference sequence). The record originates from a study of blood T cell repertoires in COVID-19. Study-level information: COVID-19 samples from acute and convalescent phases originated in the United States, Italy and Spain. Sources were T cells, B-cell-depleted T cells, or PBMCs; the material itself was cDNA or gDNA.

This TCR came from a man aged 50 to 59 with acute or convalescent COVID-19. This sequence joins TRBV5-4 and TRBJ1-1, with 7 bases aligning to TRBD1. Sequencing was carried out using peripheral blood. The CDR3 DNA reads TGTGCCAGCAGCACCCCGACAGGGCGGAACACTGAAGCTTTCTTT. Translation: CASSTPTGRNTEAFF.